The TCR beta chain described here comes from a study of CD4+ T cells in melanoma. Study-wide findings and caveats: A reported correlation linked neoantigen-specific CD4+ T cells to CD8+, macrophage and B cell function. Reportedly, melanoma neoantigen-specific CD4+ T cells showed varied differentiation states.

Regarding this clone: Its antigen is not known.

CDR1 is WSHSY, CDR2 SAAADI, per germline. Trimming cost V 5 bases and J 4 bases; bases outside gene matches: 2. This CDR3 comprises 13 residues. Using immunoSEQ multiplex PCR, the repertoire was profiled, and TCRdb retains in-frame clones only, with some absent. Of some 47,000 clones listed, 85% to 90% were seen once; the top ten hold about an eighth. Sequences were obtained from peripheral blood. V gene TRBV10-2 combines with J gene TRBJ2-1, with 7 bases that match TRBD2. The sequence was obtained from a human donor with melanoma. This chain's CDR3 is CASSSSGYNEQFF. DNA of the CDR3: TGCGCCAGCAGTTCTAGCGGATACAATGAGCAGTTCTTC.